Shown below are 17 T cell receptor beta chains from a single sample sequenced in a study of neoadjuvant anti-PD-1 for oral cavity cancer. Time point denoted: after neoadjuvant nivolumab, at surgical resection. The repertoire was sequenced with immunoSEQ multiplex PCR; TCRdb's copy has only in-frame clones and lacks some. The data contain more than 11,000 clones, about 76% of them singletons. The sample here was PBMCs, taken after nivolumab (anti-PD-1) treatment. These receptors all come from a person aged 35-79 years with oral cavity squamous cell carcinoma.

The CDR3 protein is CASSYGTSGSSNEQYF. The CDR3, as DNA: TGTGCCAGCAGTTACGGGACTAGCGGGAGCTCTAACGAGCAGTACTTC. The V and J genes are TRBV6-6 and TRBJ2-7; TRBD2 matches 14 bases. Germline-derived CDR1 and CDR2 are MNHNY and SVGAGI (reference sequence). This CDR3 has 16 residues. The V segment lost 2 bases and the J segment 5 bases; nucleotides outside the gene matches: 5.

This clone was seen more than once but under ten times. The chain couples TRBV7-3 to TRBJ1-1; a possible D gene is TRBD1 (6 bases). Germline CDR1 is SGHTA and CDR2 is FQGTGA. The length of the CDR3 is 14 residues. V was shortened by 5 bases and J by 8 bases, with 18 bases between the two germline ends. CDR3 nucleotides: TGTGCCAGCAGCGAAGGGGGATACGTTGGGGAAGCTTTCTTT. It encodes CASSEGGYVGEAFF.

V gene TRBV28 combines with J gene TRBJ1-2, with 8 bases matching TRBD1. The germline CDR1 and CDR2 sequences are MDHEN and SYDVKM. Trimming took 5 bases from V and 12 from J; bases not matched to a gene: 20. This CDR3 spans 16 amino acids. The CDR3 sequence is CASSPLPGGATWGNTF. The CDR3 DNA reads as TGTGCCAGCAGTCCACTCCCAGGGGGCGCAACATGGGGCAACACCTTC.

In its sample, this clone was seen a few times. The chain carries TRBV30 and TRBJ2-5; D tentatively reads TRBD1 or TRBD2 (5 bases each). Germline V gives CDR1 GTSNPN, CDR2 SVGIG (reference sequence). V was clipped by 3 bases and J by 0 bases, with 8 bases between them. The CDR3 runs 13 residues. This CDR3 is CAWSGANQETQYF. CDR3 coding DNA: TGTGCCTGGAGCGGGGCAAACCAAGAGACCCAGTACTTC.

The CDR3 loop reads CASSFSGGPTTEQFF. CDR3 bases: TGTGCCAGCAGCTTCTCGGGAGGGCCAACGACTGAGCAGTTCTTC. The chain links TRBV13 to TRBJ2-1; 8 nucleotides align to TRBD2. V gave up 3 bases and J gave up 9 bases; unmatched junction bases: 10. This CDR3 comprises 15 residues. Germline V gene sequence: CDR1 PRHDT, CDR2 FYEKMQ (reference sequence).

This chain connects TRBV28 to TRBJ1-2; 7 nucleotides match TRBD1. CDR1 is MDHEN and CDR2 is SYDVKM in the germline V gene. With V trimmed by 6 bases and J by 3 bases, 7 bases remained unmatched. The CDR3 consists of 14 residues. The CDR3 here is CASRSDTGDYGYTF. The CDR3 DNA is TGTGCCAGCAGATCGGATACAGGGGACTATGGCTACACCTTC.

The chain joins TRBV19 to TRBJ1-2; TRBD1 is a possible D gene (5 bases). The germline V gene has CDR1 LNHDA and CDR2 SQIVND (reference sequence). V shed 1 base and J shed 1 base, with 16 bases lying between them. The CDR3 is 17 residues long. The CDR3 DNA is TGTGCCAGTAGTATAGCTGGGGCAGTCGGAGTTAACTATGGCTACACCTTC. Translating gives CASSIAGAVGVNYGYTF.

This clone has only a few counts. For the CDR3, the DNA is TGTGCCAGTAGTGTGGGACAGTATAACACCGGGGAGCTGTTTTTT. The encoded protein is CASSVGQYNTGELFF. The J gene is TRBJ2-2, the V gene TRBV19; 7 positions agree with TRBD1. The V and J ends lost 5 bases and 2 bases, in that order; junction bases with no gene match: 5. This CDR3 is 15 amino acids long. Germline V CDR1 and CDR2: LNHDA, SQIVND (reference sequence).

As concerns this clone: The germline gene is not matched at one end of the junction; a read error may be the cause. The rearrangement uses TRBV6-6 and TRBJ2-3; 9 nucleotides match TRBD2. The CDR3 has 14 amino acids. Germline CDR1 is MNHNY and CDR2 is SVGAGI (reference sequence). The CDR3 protein is CASSPGTSKDTQYF. For the CDR3, the DNA is TGTGCCAGCAGCCCTGGGACTAGCAAAGATACGCAGTATTTT.

This chain uses TRBV14 with TRBJ1-2; TRBD1 aligns across 11 bases. Germline V gives CDR1 SGHDN, CDR2 FVKESK. With 4 bases clipped from V and 6 bases from J, the junction kept 4 bases outside the gene matches. The CDR3 has 14 residues. Here the CDR3 DNA reads TGTGCCAGCAGCCCCCCGGACAGGGGGCATGGCTACACCTTC. It yields the protein CASSPPDRGHGYTF. The whole variable domain, filled in from reference TRBV14 and TRBJ1-2, reads EAGVTQFPSHSVIEKGQTVTLRCDPISGHDNLYWYRRVMGKEIKFLLHFVKESKQDESGMPNNRFLAERTGGTYSTLKVQPAELEDSGVYFCASSPPDRGHGYTFGSGTRLTVV.

This sequence joins TRBV7-2 and TRBJ2-7; 9 bases fit TRBD2. This CDR3 comprises 13 residues. Trimming took 6 bases from V and 3 from J; bases not matched to a gene: 3. CDR1 and CDR2 (germline): SGHTA, FQGNSA. For the CDR3, the DNA is TGTGCCAGCAGGCTAGCGGGGATCTACGAGCAGTACTTC. Translating it yields CASRLAGIYEQYF.

This clone was found a few times. V gene TRBV2 combines with J gene TRBJ2-7; D not resolved. The germline CDR1 and CDR2 sequences are SNHLY and FYNNEI. The V gene lost 4 bases and the J gene lost 4 bases, with 8 bases spanning the gap. The CDR3 spans 12 residues. CDR3 sequence: CASSAVAYEQYF. The CDR3 bases are TGTGCCAGCAGTGCGGTTGCGTACGAGCAGTACTTC.

The chain combines TRBV29-1 with TRBJ2-7, with 10 bases matching TRBD2. Germline CDR1 SQVTM, CDR2 ANQGSEA. J lost 2 bases, V lost 6 bases, and 7 bases had no gene match. The CDR3 sequence is 14 residues long. CDR3 bases: TGCAGCGTGACGGGAGCGGGGGGGGCCTACGAGCAGTACTTC. This gives the protein CSVTGAGGAYEQYF.

The chain employs TRBV6-1 and TRBJ1-3, with a weak D call TRBD1 (6 bases). V was trimmed by 7 bases and J by 7 bases, leaving 14 bases between them. Per germline, CDR1 MNHNS and CDR2 SASEGT. The CDR3 extends over 13 amino acids. The CDR3 DNA sequence: TGTGCCAGCACTTTAGGACAGTCGAACACCATATATTTT. Its protein is CASTLGQSNTIYF.

The chain uses TRBV30 and TRBJ1-2, with D tentatively TRBD1 (5 bases). This CDR3 is built from 13 residues. CDR1 is GTSNPN and CDR2 is SVGIG in the germline V gene (reference sequence). V lost 4 bases and J lost 4, with 13 bases in between. CDR3 region: CAWTGGVAYGYTF. CDR3 nucleotide sequence: TGTGCCTGGACCGGAGGGGTGGCCTATGGCTACACCTTC.

The V and J genes are TRBV6-1 and TRBJ1-5; D gene ambiguous. The CDR3 has 15 amino acids. Per germline, CDR1 MNHNS and CDR2 SASEGT. V gave up 3 bases and J gave up 1 base, with 10 bases separating them. The CDR3 nucleotides read TGTGCCAGCAGTGATGGTATTTACAGCAATCAGCCCCAGCATTTT. It translates to CASSDGIYSNQPQHF.

The J gene is TRBJ2-1, the V gene TRBV13; no clear D. Between the trimmed V and J ends, which lost 4 bases and 7 bases, there was a span of 14 bases. The germline gives CDR1 PRHDT, CDR2 FYEKMQ (reference sequence). This CDR3 spans 14 amino acids. The CDR3 sequence: CASSSSYSGNEQFF. As DNA, the CDR3 is TGTGCCAGCAGCTCCTCCTACTCCGGAAATGAGCAGTTCTTC.